The 5 T cell receptor beta chains listed next were all sequenced from one sample in a study of PD-1 blockade in classical Hodgkin lymphoma. Brentuximab vedotin exposure varied, and every patient relapsed after autologous stem cell transplantation. Libraries were prepared by immunoSEQ multiplex PCR; TCRdb keeps only in-frame clonotypes and omits some of them. The data contain some 150,000 clones, approximately 81% of them singletons. The sample in question was peripheral blood mononuclear cells (PBMCs), obtained before the second cycle of nivolumab. These receptors were taken from a human donor with classical Hodgkin lymphoma.

The chain couples TRBV11-1 to TRBJ2-7, with 8 positions matching TRBD1. The V and J ends lost 1 base and 4 bases, in that order; junction bases with no gene match: 6. The CDR3 is made up of 15 amino acids. Looked up from germline, CDR1 is SGHAT and CDR2 is FQDESV (reference sequence). CDR3 protein: CASSLVGTGLYEQYF. The CDR3 coding sequence is TGTGCCAGCAGCTTAGTCGGGACAGGCCTTTACGAGCAGTACTTC. Complete variable domain (other parts from reference TRBV11-1 and TRBJ2-7): EAEVAQSPRYKITEKSQAVAFWCDPISGHATLYWYRQILGQGPELLVQFQDESVVDDSQLPKDRFSAERLKGVDSTLKIQPAELGDSAMYLCASSLVGTGLYEQYFGPGTRLTVT.

The chain joins TRBV30 to TRBJ2-3, with 12 bases lining up with TRBD2. The CDR3 runs 18 residues. With V trimmed by 0 bases and J by 0 bases, 7 bases remained unmatched. Germline assignment: CDR1 GTSNPN and CDR2 SVGIG (reference sequence). CDR3 loop: CAWSVLAGGGASTDTQYF. The CDR3 DNA sequence: TGTGCCTGGAGTGTACTAGCGGGAGGAGGGGCTAGCACAGATACGCAGTATTTT.

Turning to this clone: Other DNA sequences in the same sample also yield this CDR3. The chain combines TRBV5-6 with TRBJ2-5, with 8 bases matching TRBD1. Per germline, CDR1 SGHDT and CDR2 YYEEEE. The CDR3 loop spans 13 amino acids. V dropped 2 bases and J dropped 6; count of bases not matched to a gene: 3. CDR3 residues: CASSLGQGKTQYF. The CDR3 DNA reads TGTGCCAGCAGCTTAGGACAGGGAAAGACCCAGTACTTC. Filled out from reference TRBV5-6 and TRBJ2-5, the complete variable domain reads DAGVTQSPTHLIKTRGQQVTLRCSPKSGHDTVSWYQQALGQGPQFIFQYYEEEERQRGNFPDRFSGHQFPNYSSELNVNALLLGDSALYLCASSLGQGKTQYFGPGTRLLVL.

This clone was seen many times. The gene calls are TRBV6-5 and TRBJ1-1, with D unresolved. This CDR3 contains 13 residues. Trimming left V 3 bases short and J 1 base short, with 6 bases between. From germline, CDR1 is MNHEY and CDR2 SVGAGI. The CDR3 spells CASSYNRNTEAFF. DNA of the CDR3: TGTGCCAGCAGTTATAACAGGAACACTGAAGCTTTCTTT.

Only one count was recorded for this clone. The chain has TRBV7-6 and TRBJ2-2, with D unresolved. V lost 5 bases, J lost 0 bases, and 22 bases lay in between. CDR3 length: 19 amino acids. Looked up from germline, CDR1 is SGHVS and CDR2 is FNYEAQ. The CDR3 reads CASSLIPPLPLPNTGELFF. The DNA for the CDR3 is TGTGCCAGCAGCCTAATTCCTCCACTACCACTCCCGAACACCGGGGAGCTGTTTTTT.